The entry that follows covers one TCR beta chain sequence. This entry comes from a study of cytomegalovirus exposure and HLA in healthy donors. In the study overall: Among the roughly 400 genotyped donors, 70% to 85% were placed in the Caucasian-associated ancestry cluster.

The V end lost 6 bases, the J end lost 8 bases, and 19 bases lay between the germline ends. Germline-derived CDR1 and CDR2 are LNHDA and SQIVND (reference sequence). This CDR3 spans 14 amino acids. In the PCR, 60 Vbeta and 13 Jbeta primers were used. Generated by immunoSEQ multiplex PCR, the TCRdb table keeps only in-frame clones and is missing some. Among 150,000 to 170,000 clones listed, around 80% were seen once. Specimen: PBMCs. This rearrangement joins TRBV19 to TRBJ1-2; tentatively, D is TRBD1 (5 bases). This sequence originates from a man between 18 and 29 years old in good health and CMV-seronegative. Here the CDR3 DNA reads TGTGCCAGTAGGACAGCCCGGAACACGCGAGGCTACACCTTC. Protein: CASRTARNTRGYTF.